One sample yielded the 13 T cell receptor beta chains listed below, sequenced in a study of T cell responses to AZD1222 COVID-19 vaccine. Here immunoSEQ multiplex PCR was the method, and the copy in TCRdb shows in-frame clones only, minus some. The sample lists about 97,000 clones; almost 85% were seen once. The source was peripheral blood, collected on day 0 of AZD1222 vaccination. The receptors were sampled from an adult in good health.

The V call is TRBV5-4, the J call TRBJ2-7; TRBD2 matches at 12 bases. The CDR3 consists of 17 residues. Germline CDR1 reads SGHNT; CDR2 reads YYREEE (reference sequence). J was trimmed by 4 bases and V by 3 bases; bases with no gene match: 11. The CDR3 DNA reads TGTGCCAGCAGCTCCGGGACTAGCGGGTATGTCGGGTACGAGCAGTACGTC. Its protein is CASSSGTSGYVGYEQYV.

This chain uses TRBV7-8 with TRBJ2-7; 11 nucleotides align to TRBD2. Germline V gives CDR1 SGHVS, CDR2 FQNEAQ. This CDR3 region has 14 residues. After removal of 6 bases from V and 4 bases from J, the junction contained 5 bases not matched to a gene. CDR3 protein: CASRPGTSGYEQYF. CDR3 coding DNA: TGTGCCAGCAGACCCGGGACTAGCGGATACGAGCAGTACTTC. Full variable domain (remainder filled in from reference TRBV7-8 and TRBJ2-7): GAGVSQSPRYKVAKRGQDVALRCDPISGHVSLFWYQQALGQGPEFLTYFQNEAQLDKSGLPSDRFFAERPEGSVSTLKIQRTQQEDSAVYLCASRPGTSGYEQYFGPGTRLTVT.

V usage is TRBV19 and J usage is TRBJ2-3; tentatively, D is TRBD2 (6 bases). V lost 6 bases to trimming and J lost 3 bases, with 16 bases between them. The CDR3 is made up of 15 amino acids. Germline V gives CDR1 LNHDA, CDR2 SQIVND (reference sequence). The CDR3 DNA reads TGTGCCAGTAGCCCATATAGCGGATGGACAGATACGCAGTATTTT. It translates to CASSPYSGWTDTQYF.

V gene TRBV12-3 or TRBV12-4 combines with J gene TRBJ1-5; D may be TRBD1 (5 bases). Between the trimmed V and J ends, which lost 3 bases and 9 bases, there was a span of 9 bases. There are 12 residues in the CDR3. The CDR3 protein is CASSFGGGPQHF. CDR3 in DNA: TGTGCCAGCAGTTTTGGGGGTGGGCCCCAGCATTTT.

The chain recombines TRBV2 with TRBJ2-6, with no clear D. V lost 4 bases, J lost 1 base, and 11 bases lay in between. Germline V gene sequence: CDR1 SNHLY, CDR2 FYNNEI. The CDR3 is 16 amino acids. The CDR3 nucleotides read TGTGCCAGCAGTGTGCTAGTGGGGTCTGGGGCCAACGTCCTGACTTTC. Amino acid sequence: CASSVLVGSGANVLTF.

The J gene is TRBJ2-5, the V gene TRBV7-4, with 12 bases aligning to TRBD2. Germline CDR1 and CDR2: SGHVT and SQSDAQ. The J segment lost 2 bases and the V segment lost 10 bases, leaving 5 bases of the junction unmatched. This CDR3 spans 14 amino acids. The CDR3 protein is CANELAGGQETQYF. For the CDR3, the DNA is TGTGCCAACGAACTAGCGGGGGGACAAGAGACCCAGTACTTC.

The sample holds one count of this clone. The chain has TRBV18 and TRBJ1-2; 7 bases are shared with TRBD1. V gave up 6 bases and J gave up 10 bases; unmatched junction bases: 11. Germline CDR1 is KGHSH and CDR2 is LQKENI. This CDR3 contains 13 residues. CDR3 nucleotides: TGTGCCAGCTCCAGGGACAGCTCAGTCGACTACACCTTC. Amino acid sequence: CASSRDSSVDYTF.

The chain combines TRBV21-1 with TRBJ1-5; TRBD1 reflects the table's D call only, with no check against the DNA. TRBV21-1 represents a pseudogene. The CDR3 contains 15 residues. CDR3 nucleotides: TGTGCCAGCAGCAAAGGGGGACAGATCAATCAGCCCCAGCATTTT. This translates into CASSKGGQINQPQHF.

This sequence joins TRBV10-3 and TRBJ1-2; D is uncertain. The V and J ends lost 4 bases and 4 bases respectively, with 7 bases between them. CDR1 and CDR2 (germline): ENHRY, SYGVKD. This CDR3 is 12 amino acids long. The CDR3 nucleotides are TGTGCCATCAGTGGTGATGTCTATGGCTACACCTTC. Amino acids: CAISGDVYGYTF.

The V call is TRBV11-3, the J call TRBJ1-6, with D tentatively TRBD1 (6 bases). Germline V gives CDR1 SGHNT, CDR2 YENEEA. Deletions cut 2 bases from V and 3 bases from J, with 14 bases between. This CDR3 spans 17 amino acids. The CDR3 DNA is TGTGCCAGCAGCTTACAACAGGGAGGACACTATAATTCACCCCTCCACTTT. This gives the protein CASSLQQGGHYNSPLHF.

V usage is TRBV6-5 and J usage is TRBJ1-1; weak D call: TRBD1 (6 bases). Trimming took off 4 bases at V and 10 bases at J, with 16 bases between the two ends. Germline loops: CDR1 MNHEY, CDR2 SVGAGI. This CDR3 has 13 amino acids. CDR3: CASSSGYEGGAFF. The CDR3 nucleotides are TGTGCCAGCAGTTCGGGGTACGAGGGGGGAGCTTTCTTT.

This sequence joins TRBV9 and TRBJ2-2, with 8 bases identical to TRBD1. Germline V gene sequence: CDR1 SGDLS, CDR2 YYNGEE. Trimming at V came to 2 bases and at J to 6 bases, leaving 3 bases not matched to a gene. CDR3 length: 14 residues. CDR3 DNA: TGTGCCAGCAGCGTTGACAGGGGATCCGGGGAGCTGTTTTTT. Protein product: CASSVDRGSGELFF.

The CDR3 DNA reads as TGTGCCAGCCAGGGGCAGTTCAATCAGCCCCAGCATTTT. This sequence encodes CASQGQFNQPQHF. This rearrangement joins TRBV27 to TRBJ1-5; the D gene is possibly TRBD1 (6 bases). Germline V CDR1 and CDR2: MNHEY, SMNVEV (reference sequence). Trimming removed 8 bases from V and 3 bases from J, with 11 bases in between. CDR3 length: 13 amino acids.